Following are 8 T cell receptor beta chains from one sample sequenced in a study of long-term antiretroviral therapy in people with HIV. The authors ran the immunoSEQ assay, v3.0, at survey level. Clones were read by immunoSEQ multiplex PCR, and TCRdb kept only the in-frame ones, dropping some. The table has over 10,000 clones, over 60% seen once. Sequencing used unsorted PBMCs, obtained 0.5 years before starting antiretroviral therapy. These receptors originate from a woman aged 40 to 49 with HIV.

The chain uses TRBV7-9 and TRBJ2-1; 13 nucleotides agree with TRBD2. The germline gives CDR1 SEHNR, CDR2 FQNEAQ (reference sequence). This CDR3 is 15 amino acids long. V dropped 6 bases and J dropped 8; count of bases not matched to a gene: 7. CDR3 DNA: TGTGCCAGCAGGCCCGGGACTAGCGGGAACCATGAGCAGTTCTTC. Its translation is CASRPGTSGNHEQFF.

This rearrangement joins TRBV2 to TRBJ1-6; TRBD1 is a possible D gene (5 bases). This CDR3 is built from 14 residues. Germline V gene data show CDR1 as SNHLY and CDR2 as FYNNEI. V lost 2 bases and J lost 7, with 9 bases in between. CDR3 nucleotides: TGTGCCAGCAGTGAACAGGGTAACAATTCACCCCTCCACTTT. Its translation: CASSEQGNNSPLHF.

The V call is TRBV5-6, the J call TRBJ1-1; no definite D call. CDR1 and CDR2 (germline): SGHDT, YYEEEE. The V and J ends lost 2 bases and 5 bases respectively, with 10 bases between them. This CDR3 is built from 13 residues. DNA of the CDR3: TGTGCCAGCAGCTTAATAGTTGAGACTGAAGCTTTCTTT. Amino acid sequence: CASSLIVETEAFF.

The V call is TRBV11-3, the J call TRBJ1-5; unclear D gene. The CDR3 is 13 residues long. CDR1 is SGHNT and CDR2 is YENEEA in the germline V gene. V was cut by 1 base and J by 12 bases, with 13 bases left in between. For the CDR3, the DNA is TGTGCCAGCAGCTTAGGTCCCGGAGGGTTCCAGCATTTT. Residues: CASSLGPGGFQHF.

This rearrangement joins TRBV5-1 to TRBJ2-5, with D perhaps given as TRBD1 or TRBD2 (5 bases each). Deletions cut 6 bases from V and 1 base from J, with 13 bases between. In germline, CDR1 is SGHRS, CDR2 YFSETQ. The CDR3 runs 14 residues. CDR3 residues: CASTSNGGQETQYF. As DNA, the CDR3 is TGCGCCAGCACCTCGAATGGGGGCCAAGAGACCCAGTACTTC.

This clone appeared a single time. The chain recombines TRBV5-1 with TRBJ1-4; possibly TRBD1 for D (6 bases). Deletions cut 0 bases from V and 5 bases from J, with 17 bases between. This CDR3 has 17 residues. CDR1 SGHRS and CDR2 YFSETQ come from the germline V gene. The CDR3 spells CASSLGGFRGINEKLFF. In nucleotides, the CDR3 is TGCGCCAGCAGCTTGGGGGGATTCAGGGGAATAAATGAAAAACTGTTTTTT.

The chain couples TRBV5-1 to TRBJ2-3; D is undetermined. Germline CDR1 is SGHRS and CDR2 is YFSETQ. Trimming took off 0 bases at V and 6 bases at J, with 2 bases between the two ends. The CDR3 runs to 11 residues. The CDR3 protein is CASSLADTQYF. CDR3 DNA: TGCGCCAGCAGCTTGGCCGATACGCAGTATTTT.

This clone was counted between two and nine times. The chain links TRBV5-4 to TRBJ2-1; D gene uncertain. V was clipped by 0 bases and J by 9 bases, with 10 bases between them. The CDR3 has 13 residues. Germline V gene sequence: CDR1 SGHNT, CDR2 YYREEE (reference sequence). The CDR3 loop is CASSLAKPSEQFF. CDR3 DNA: TGTGCCAGCAGCTTGGCCAAACCCAGTGAGCAGTTCTTC.